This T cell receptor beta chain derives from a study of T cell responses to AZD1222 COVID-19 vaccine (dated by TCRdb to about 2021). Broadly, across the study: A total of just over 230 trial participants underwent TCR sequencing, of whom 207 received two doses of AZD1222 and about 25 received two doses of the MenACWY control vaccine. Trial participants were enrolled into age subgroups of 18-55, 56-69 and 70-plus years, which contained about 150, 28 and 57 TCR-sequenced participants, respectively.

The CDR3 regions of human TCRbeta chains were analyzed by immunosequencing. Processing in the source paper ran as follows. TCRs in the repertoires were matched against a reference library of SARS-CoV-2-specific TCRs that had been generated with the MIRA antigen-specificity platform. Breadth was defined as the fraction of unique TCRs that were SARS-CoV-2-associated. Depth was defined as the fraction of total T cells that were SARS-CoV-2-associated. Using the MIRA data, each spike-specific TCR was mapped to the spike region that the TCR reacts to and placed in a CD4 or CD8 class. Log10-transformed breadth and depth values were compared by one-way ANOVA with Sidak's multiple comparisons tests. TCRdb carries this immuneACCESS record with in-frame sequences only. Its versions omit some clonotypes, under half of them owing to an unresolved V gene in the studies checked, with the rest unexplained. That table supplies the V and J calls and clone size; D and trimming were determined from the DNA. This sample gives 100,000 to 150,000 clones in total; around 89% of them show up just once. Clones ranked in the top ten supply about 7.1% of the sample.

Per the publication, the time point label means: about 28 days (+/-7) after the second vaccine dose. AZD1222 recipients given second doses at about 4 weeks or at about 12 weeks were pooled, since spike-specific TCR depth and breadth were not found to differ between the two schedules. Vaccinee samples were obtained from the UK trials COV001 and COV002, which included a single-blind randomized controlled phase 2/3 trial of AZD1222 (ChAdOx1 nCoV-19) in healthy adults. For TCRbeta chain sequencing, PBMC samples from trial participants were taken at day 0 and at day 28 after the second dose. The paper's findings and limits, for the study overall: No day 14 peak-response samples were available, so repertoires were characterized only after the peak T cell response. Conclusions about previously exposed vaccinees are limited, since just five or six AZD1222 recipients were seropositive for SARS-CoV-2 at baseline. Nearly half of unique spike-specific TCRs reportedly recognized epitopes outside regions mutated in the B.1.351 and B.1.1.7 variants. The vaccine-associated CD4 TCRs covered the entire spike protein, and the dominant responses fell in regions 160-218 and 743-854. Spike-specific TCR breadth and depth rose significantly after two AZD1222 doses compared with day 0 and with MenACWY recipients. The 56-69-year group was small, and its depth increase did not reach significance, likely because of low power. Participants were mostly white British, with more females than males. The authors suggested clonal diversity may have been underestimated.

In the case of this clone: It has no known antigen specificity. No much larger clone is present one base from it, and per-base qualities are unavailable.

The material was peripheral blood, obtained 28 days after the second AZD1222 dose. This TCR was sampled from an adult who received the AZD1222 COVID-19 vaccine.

The nucleotides are TGCGCCAGCAGCCAGTTACTGTGGGGACAAGGCTTCGCGAACACCGGGGAGCTGTTTTTT. Its translation reads: CASSQLLWGQGFANTGELFF. Recombination connected TRBV4-3 to TRBJ2-2; the D region possibly corresponds to TRBD1 (6 bases align). The junction shows trimming of 3 bases on V and 0 bases on J, plus 23 bases between the germline ends. The CDR3 spans 20 residues, from the cysteine through the phenylalanine. Only CDR3 DNA is held: 60 bases, read in frame from base 1. The germline V gene provides CDR1 LGHNA and CDR2 YSLEER.